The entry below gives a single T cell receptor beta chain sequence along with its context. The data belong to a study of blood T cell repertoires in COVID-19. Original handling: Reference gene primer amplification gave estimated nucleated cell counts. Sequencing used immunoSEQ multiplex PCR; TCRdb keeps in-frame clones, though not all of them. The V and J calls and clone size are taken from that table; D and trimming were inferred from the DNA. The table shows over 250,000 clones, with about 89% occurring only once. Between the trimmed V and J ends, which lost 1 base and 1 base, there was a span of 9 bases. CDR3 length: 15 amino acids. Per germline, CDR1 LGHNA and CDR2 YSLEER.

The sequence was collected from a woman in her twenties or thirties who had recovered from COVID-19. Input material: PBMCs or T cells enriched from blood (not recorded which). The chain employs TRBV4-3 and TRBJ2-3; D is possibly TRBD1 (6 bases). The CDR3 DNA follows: TGCGCCAGCAGCCAAGGACAGGTCCGCACAGATACGCAGTATTTT. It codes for CASSQGQVRTDTQYF.